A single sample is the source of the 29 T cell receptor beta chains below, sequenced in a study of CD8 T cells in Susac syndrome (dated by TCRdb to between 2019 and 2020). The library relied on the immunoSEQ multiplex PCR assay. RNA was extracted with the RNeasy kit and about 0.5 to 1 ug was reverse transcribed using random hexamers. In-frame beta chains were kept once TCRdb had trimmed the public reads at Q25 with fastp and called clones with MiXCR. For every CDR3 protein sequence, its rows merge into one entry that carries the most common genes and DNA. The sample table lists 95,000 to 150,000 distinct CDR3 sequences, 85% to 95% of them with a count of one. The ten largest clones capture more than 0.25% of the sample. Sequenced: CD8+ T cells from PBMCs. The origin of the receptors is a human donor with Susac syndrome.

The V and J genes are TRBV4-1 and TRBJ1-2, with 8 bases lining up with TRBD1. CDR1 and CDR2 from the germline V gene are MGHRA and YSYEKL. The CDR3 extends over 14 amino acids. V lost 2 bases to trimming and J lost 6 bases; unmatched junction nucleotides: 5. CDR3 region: CASSQTDRVDGYTF. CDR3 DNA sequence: TGCGCCAGCAGCCAAACGGACAGGGTTGATGGCTACACCTTC.

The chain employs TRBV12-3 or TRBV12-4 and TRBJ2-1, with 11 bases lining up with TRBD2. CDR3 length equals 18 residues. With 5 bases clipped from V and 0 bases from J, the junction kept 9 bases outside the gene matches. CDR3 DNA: TGTGCCAGCAGTCCGCGGGTAGCGGGGGGGGTCTCCTACAATGAGCAGTTCTTC. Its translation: CASSPRVAGGVSYNEQFF.

CDR3 sequence: CSARIPGGPGEQFF. The CDR3 coding sequence is TGCAGTGCTAGAATCCCGGGGGGGCCGGGTGAGCAGTTCTTC. The chain carries TRBV20-1 and TRBJ2-1; 8 nucleotides line up with TRBD2. This CDR3 is built from 14 residues. The V and J ends lost 2 bases and 9 bases, in that order; junction bases with no gene match: 9. CDR1 and CDR2 (germline): DFQATT, SNEGSKA (reference sequence).

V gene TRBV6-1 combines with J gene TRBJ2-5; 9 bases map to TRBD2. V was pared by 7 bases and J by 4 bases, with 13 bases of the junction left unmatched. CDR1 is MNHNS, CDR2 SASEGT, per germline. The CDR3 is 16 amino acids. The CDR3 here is CASKSRGGGDPETQYF. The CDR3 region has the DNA TGTGCCAGCAAAAGCCGCGGCGGGGGGGACCCAGAGACCCAGTACTTC.

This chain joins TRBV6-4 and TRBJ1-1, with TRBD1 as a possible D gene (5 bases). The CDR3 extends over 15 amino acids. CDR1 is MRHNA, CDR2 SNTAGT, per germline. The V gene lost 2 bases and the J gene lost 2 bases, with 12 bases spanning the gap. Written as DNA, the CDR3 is TGTGCCAGCAGTGACCTACCGGGGCGAAACACTGAAGCTTTCTTT. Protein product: CASSDLPGRNTEAFF.

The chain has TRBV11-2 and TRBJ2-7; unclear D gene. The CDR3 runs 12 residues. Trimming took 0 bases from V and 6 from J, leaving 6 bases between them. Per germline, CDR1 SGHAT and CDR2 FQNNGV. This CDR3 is CASSLDWIEQYF. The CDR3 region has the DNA TGTGCCAGCAGCTTAGATTGGATCGAGCAGTACTTC.

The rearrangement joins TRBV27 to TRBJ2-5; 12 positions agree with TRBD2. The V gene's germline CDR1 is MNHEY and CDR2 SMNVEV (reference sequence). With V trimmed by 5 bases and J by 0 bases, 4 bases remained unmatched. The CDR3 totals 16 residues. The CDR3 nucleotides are TGTGCCAGCAGTCAAAGACTAGCGGGGGACCAAGAGACCCAGTACTTC. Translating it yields CASSQRLAGDQETQYF.

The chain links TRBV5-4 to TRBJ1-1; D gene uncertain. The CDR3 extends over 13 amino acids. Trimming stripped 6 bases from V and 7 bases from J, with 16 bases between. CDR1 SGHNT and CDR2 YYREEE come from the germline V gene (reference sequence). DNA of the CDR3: TGTGCCAGCACTAATGACAACGGCCTTGAAGCTTTCTTT. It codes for CASTNDNGLEAFF.

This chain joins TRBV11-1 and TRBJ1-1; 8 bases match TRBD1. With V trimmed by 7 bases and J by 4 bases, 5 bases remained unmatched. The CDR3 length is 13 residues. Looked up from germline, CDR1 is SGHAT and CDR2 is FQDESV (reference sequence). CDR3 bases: TGTGCCAGCACCACGACAGGGGTCACTGAAGCTTTCTTT. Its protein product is CASTTTGVTEAFF.

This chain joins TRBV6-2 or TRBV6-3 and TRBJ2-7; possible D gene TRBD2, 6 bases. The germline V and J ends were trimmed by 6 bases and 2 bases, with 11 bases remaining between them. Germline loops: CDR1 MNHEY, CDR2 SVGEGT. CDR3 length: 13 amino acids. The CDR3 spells CASRGGTTYEQYF. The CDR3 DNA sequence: TGTGCCAGCAGGGGCGGGACCACCTACGAGCAGTACTTC.

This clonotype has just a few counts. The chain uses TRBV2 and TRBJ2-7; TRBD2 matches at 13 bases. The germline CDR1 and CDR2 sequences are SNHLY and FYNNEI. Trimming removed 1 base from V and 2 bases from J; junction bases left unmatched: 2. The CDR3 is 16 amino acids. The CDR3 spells CASSEELAGGPYEQYF. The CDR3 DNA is TGTGCCAGCAGTGAAGAACTAGCGGGGGGGCCCTACGAGCAGTACTTC.

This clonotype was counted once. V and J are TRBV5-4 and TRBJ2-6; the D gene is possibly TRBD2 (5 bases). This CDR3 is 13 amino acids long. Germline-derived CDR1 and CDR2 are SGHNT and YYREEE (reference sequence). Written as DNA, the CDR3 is TGTGCATTGAGGGAATCTGGGGCCAACGTCCTGACTTTC. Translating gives CALRESGANVLTF.

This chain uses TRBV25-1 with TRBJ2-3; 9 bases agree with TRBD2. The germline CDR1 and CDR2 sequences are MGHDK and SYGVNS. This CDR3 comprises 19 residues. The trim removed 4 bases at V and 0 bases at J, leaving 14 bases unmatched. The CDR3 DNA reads TGTGCCAGCAGTGGCCAGCGGGGGGCCCGGAAGACTAGCACAGATACGCAGTATTTT. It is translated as CASSGQRGARKTSTDTQYF.

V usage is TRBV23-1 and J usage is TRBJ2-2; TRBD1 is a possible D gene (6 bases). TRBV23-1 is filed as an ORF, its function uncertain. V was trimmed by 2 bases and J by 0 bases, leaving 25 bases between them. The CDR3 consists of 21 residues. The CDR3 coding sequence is TGCGCCAGCAGTCAACCCGCGGAGGAAGGTTGTACAGGGACGAACACCGGGGAGCTGTTTTTT. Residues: CASSQPAEEGCTGTNTGELFF.

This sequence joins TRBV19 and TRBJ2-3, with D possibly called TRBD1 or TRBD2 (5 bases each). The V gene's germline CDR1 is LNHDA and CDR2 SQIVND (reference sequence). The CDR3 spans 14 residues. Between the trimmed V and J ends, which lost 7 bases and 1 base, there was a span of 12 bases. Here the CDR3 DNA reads TGTGCCAGTACCTTGGGACGGGGCACAGATACGCAGTATTTT. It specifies CASTLGRGTDTQYF.

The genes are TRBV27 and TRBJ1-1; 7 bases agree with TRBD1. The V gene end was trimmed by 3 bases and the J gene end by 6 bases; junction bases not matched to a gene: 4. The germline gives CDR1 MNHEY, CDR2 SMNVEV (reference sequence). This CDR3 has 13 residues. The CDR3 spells CASSFLGQAEAFF. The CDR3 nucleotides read TGTGCCAGCAGTTTCCTAGGACAGGCTGAAGCTTTCTTT.

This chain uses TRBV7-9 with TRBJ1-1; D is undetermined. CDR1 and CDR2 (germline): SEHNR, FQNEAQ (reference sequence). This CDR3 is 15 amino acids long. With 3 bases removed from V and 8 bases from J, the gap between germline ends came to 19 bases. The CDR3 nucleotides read TGTGCCAGCAGCTTTGGGTTGGAGGTGGCCAGGGAAGCTTTCTTT. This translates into CASSFGLEVAREAFF.

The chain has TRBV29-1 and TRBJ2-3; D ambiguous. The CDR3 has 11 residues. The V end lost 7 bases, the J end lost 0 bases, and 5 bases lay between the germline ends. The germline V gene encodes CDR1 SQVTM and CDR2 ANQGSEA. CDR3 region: CSADSTDTQYF. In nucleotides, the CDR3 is TGCAGCGCTGACAGCACAGATACGCAGTATTTT.

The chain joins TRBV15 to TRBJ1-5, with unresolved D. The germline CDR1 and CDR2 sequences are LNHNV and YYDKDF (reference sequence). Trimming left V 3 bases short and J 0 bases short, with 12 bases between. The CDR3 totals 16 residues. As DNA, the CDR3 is TGTGCCACCAGCAGTCTTCGGGGTAATAGCAATCAGCCCCAGCATTTT. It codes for CATSSLRGNSNQPQHF.

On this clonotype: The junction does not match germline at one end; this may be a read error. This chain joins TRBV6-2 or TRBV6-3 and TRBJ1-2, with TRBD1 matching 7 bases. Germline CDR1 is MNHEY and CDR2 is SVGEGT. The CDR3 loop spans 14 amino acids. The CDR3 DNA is TGTGCCAGCAGTTCCCCCCAGGGGGATTATGGCTACACTTTC. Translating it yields CASSSPQGDYGYTF.

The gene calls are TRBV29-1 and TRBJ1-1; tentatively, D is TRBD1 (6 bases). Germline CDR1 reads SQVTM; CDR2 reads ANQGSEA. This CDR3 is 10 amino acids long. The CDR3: CRQGVTEAFF. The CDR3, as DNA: TGCAGACAGGGCGTCACTGAAGCTTTCTTT.

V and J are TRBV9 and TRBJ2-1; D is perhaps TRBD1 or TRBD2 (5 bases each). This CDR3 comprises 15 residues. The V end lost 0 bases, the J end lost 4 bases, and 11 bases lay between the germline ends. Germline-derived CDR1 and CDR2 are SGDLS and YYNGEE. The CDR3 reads CASSVVEGPYNEQFF. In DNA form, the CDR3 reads TGTGCCAGCAGCGTAGTAGAGGGACCTTACAATGAGCAGTTCTTC.

CDR3 loop: CASSLGTHTDTQYF. CDR3 DNA: TGTGCCAGCAGCCTCGGGACTCATACAGATACGCAGTATTTT. This sequence joins TRBV6-4 and TRBJ2-3; TRBD2 is a possible D gene (6 bases). This CDR3 has 14 residues. The V end lost 6 bases, the J end lost 3 bases, and 13 bases lay between the germline ends. Germline CDR1 and CDR2: MRHNA and SNTAGT.

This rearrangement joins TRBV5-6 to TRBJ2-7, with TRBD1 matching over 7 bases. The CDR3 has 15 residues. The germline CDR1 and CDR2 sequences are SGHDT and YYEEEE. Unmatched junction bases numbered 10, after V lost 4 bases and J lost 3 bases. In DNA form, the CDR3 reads TGTGCCAGCAGCCCAAGCCTTGGGACAGTCTACGAGCAGTACTTC. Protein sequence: CASSPSLGTVYEQYF.

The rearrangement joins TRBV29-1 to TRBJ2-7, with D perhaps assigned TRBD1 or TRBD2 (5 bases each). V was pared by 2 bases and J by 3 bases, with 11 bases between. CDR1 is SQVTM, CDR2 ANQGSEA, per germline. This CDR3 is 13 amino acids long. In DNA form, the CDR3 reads TGCAGCGTTGAACCGAGGGACGGCTACGAGCAGTACTTC. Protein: CSVEPRDGYEQYF.

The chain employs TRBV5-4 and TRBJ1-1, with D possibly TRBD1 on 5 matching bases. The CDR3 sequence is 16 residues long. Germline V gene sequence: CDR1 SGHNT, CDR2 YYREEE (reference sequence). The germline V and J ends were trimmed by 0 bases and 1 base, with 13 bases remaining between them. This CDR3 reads CASSLVGFGGNTEAFF. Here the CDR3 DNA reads TGTGCCAGCAGCTTGGTTGGATTCGGGGGGAACACTGAAGCTTTCTTT. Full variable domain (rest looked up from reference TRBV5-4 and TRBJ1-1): ETGVTQSPTHLIKTRGQQVTLRCSSQSGHNTVSWYQQALGQGPQFIFQYYREEENGRGNFPPRFSGLQFPNYSSELNVNALELDDSALYLCASSLVGFGGNTEAFFGQGTRLTVV.

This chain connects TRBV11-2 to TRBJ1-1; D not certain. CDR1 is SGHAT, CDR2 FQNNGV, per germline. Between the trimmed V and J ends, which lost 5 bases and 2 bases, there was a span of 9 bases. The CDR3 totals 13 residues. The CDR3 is CASSRIPNTEAFF. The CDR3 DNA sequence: TGTGCCAGCAGCCGCATCCCTAACACTGAAGCTTTCTTT.

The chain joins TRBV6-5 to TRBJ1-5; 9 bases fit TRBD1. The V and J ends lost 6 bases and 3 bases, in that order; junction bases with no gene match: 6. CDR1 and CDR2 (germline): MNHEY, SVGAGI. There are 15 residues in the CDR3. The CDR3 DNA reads TGTGCCAGCAGGATGGGGACAGGGACCAATCAGCCCCAGCATTTT. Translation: CASRMGTGTNQPQHF.

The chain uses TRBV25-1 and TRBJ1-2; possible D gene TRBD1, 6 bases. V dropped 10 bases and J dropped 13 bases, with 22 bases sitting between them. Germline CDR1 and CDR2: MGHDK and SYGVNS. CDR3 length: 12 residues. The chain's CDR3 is CATVGSAGTSTF. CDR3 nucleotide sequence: TGTGCCACCGTCGGGAGCGCCGGGACATCCACCTTC.